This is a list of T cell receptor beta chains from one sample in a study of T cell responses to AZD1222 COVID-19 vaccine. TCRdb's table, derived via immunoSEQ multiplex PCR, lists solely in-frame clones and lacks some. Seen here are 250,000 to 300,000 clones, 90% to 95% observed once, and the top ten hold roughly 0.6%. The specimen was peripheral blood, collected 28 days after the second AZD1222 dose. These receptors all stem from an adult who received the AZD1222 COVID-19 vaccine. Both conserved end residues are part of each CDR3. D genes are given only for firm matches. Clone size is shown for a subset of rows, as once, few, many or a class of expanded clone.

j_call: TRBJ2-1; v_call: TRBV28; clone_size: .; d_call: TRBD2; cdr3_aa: CASKLAGALFFNEQFF; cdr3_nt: TGTGCCAGTAAGCTAGCGGGAGCACTTTTTTTCAATGAGCAGTTCTTC
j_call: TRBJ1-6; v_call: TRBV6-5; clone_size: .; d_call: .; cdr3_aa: CASSYSNKNSPLHF; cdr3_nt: TGTGCCAGCAGTTACTCCAACAAAAATTCACCCCTCCACTTT
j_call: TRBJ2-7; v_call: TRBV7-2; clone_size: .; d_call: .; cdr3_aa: CASSLPRGTFLSYEQYF; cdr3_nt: TGTGCCAGCAGCTTACCCAGGGGCACTTTCCTATCCTACGAGCAGTACTTC
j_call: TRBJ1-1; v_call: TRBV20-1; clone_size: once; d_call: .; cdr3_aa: CSARRAEAFF; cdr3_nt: TGCAGTGCTAGGCGGGCTGAAGCTTTCTTT
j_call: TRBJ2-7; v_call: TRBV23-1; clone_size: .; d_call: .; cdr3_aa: CASSLKGFEQYF; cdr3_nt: TGCGCCAGCAGTCTTAAGGGGTTCGAGCAGTACTTC
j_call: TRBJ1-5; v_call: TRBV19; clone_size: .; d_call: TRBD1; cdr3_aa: CASRKVPRQGSSISNQPQHF; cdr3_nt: TGTGCCAGTAGGAAGGTCCCTAGACAGGGGAGTTCCATTAGCAATCAGCCCCAGCATTTT
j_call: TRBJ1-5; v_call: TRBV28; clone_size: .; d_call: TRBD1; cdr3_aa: CAAGGGEGWQPQHF; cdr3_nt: TGTGCCGCGGGAGGGGGCGAAGGGTGGCAGCCCCAGCATTTT
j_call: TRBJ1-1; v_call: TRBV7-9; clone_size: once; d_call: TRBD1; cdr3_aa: CASSLGTGEGTEAFF; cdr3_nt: TGTGCCAGCAGCTTAGGGACAGGGGAAGGGACTGAAGCTTTCTTT
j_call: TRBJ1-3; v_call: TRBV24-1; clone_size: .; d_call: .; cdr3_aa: CATSGPRESGNTIYF; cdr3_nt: TGTGCCACCAGTGGGCCCAGGGAGAGTGGAAACACCATATATTTT
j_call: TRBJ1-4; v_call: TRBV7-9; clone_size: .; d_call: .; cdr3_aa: CASSLGTTTNEKLFF; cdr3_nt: TGTGCCAGCAGCTTAGGCACAACAACTAATGAAAAACTGTTTTTT
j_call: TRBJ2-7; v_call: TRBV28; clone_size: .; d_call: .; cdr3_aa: CASSPPPLYEQYF; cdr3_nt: TGTGCCAGCAGCCCCCCCCCTCTCTACGAGCAGTACTTC
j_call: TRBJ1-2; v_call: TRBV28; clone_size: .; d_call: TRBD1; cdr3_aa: CASRVGQDGRYGYTF; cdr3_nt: TGTGCCAGCAGGGTAGGACAGGATGGGAGGTATGGCTACACCTTC
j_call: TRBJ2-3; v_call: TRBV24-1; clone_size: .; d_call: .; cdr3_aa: CATSDSTRVTTQYF; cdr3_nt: TGTGCCACCAGTGATTCGACCAGGGTGACGACGCAGTATTTT
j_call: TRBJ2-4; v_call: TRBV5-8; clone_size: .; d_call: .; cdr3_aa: CASSLIGQSGLAKNIQYF; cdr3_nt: TGTGCCAGCAGCTTGATAGGGCAGTCGGGACTAGCCAAAAACATTCAGTACTTC
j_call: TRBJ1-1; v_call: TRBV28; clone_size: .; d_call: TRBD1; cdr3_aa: CASSFPRTGYEAFF; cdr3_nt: TGTGCCAGCAGTTTCCCGAGGACAGGCTACGAAGCTTTCTTT
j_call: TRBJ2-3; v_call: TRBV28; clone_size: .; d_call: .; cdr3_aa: CASSLYSQGTDTQYF; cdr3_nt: TGTGCCAGCAGCCTTTATAGCCAGGGCACAGATACGCAGTATTTT
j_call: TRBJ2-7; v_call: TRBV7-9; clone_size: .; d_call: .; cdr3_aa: CASSPGLPDDEQYF; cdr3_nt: TGTGCCAGCAGCCCCGGACTCCCCGATGACGAGCAGTACTTC